This T cell receptor (beta chain) was identified during a study of cytomegalovirus exposure and HLA in healthy donors. Study background: Out of roughly 200 million T cells, an earlier analysis found about 120 million unique TCR beta sequences in total.

Trimming pared 2 bases from V and 8 bases from J, leaving 21 bases between. This CDR3 comprises 16 residues. Germline lookup yields CDR1 MNHEY and CDR2 SVGAGI. Study results and caveats: Researchers reported from a later analysis that most CMV-associated TCR beta chains appeared HLA-restricted. In an earlier analysis, most TCR beta V segments were productive about 90% or about 30% of the time.

With respect to this clone: The antigen is not known.

PCR primers comprised 60 Vbeta and 13 Jbeta primers. Sequenced by immunoSEQ multiplex PCR; TCRdb stores in-frame clones only, minus some. The sample consists of about 120,000 clones, about three quarters of them appearing once. The TCR sequence derives from a woman under 40 in good health and CMV-seropositive. Sequencing was carried out using PBMCs. The V gene is TRBV6-5, the J gene TRBJ1-1; D perhaps matches TRBD1 (6 bases). Here the CDR3 reads CASSYHTTGPSPEAFF. The CDR3 DNA reads as TGTGCCAGCAGTTACCACACTACAGGGCCCAGTCCCGAAGCTTTCTTT.